The entry that follows covers one TCR beta chain sequence. What it binds is unknown. Not enrolled were patients with uncontrolled infection, other autoimmune disease, pregnancy or lactation. This sample is drawn from a study of T cells in Graves' hyperthyroidism and ophthalmopathy. Study-level points and caveats: Also found in blood were most expanded thyroid clonotypes above 0.001.

Germline CDR1 and CDR2: DFQATT and SNEGSKA (reference sequence). This CDR3 has 12 amino acids. Template material for amplifying TCR beta CDR3 regions consisted of RNA transcripts. TCR CDR3 underwent first-round RT-PCR with the HTBI primer set. MiXCR, run by TCRdb on the multiplex PCR reads, gives a single entry per CDR3 protein. The table lists 600,000 to 700,000 distinct CDR3 sequences, 45% of them singletons. This receptor was identified in an adult man with Graves' disease, either hyperthyroidism or ophthalmopathy (not recorded which). Material: peripheral blood or thyroid tissue (not recorded which). The genes are TRBV20-1 and TRBJ1-4; the D gene is possibly TRBD1 (5 bases). This chain's CDR3 is CSLMGDREKLFF. In nucleotides, the CDR3 is TGCAGCTTGATGGGGGACCGTGAAAAACTGTTTTTT.